A selection of T cell receptor beta chains follows, all from one sample in a study of OX40 agonist ivuxolimab in advanced cancers. Libraries were prepared by immunoSEQ multiplex PCR; TCRdb keeps only in-frame clonotypes and omits some of them. The data contain approximately 84,000 clones, 80% to 90% of them singletons. The source material was CD4+ or CD8+ T cells sorted from blood, sampled in a trial of the OX40 agonist ivuxolimab. All receptors derive from an adult with an advanced solid tumor such as melanoma, head and neck, liver or kidney cancer. Each CDR3 is given with its conserved first and last residue. Each record gives: clone size, V gene, J gene, D gene, CDR3 DNA, CDR3 protein. A D gene is named only where the DNA matches it firmly. A clone size is listed for some rows: how often the clone was seen (once, few, many), or a class if it is expanded.

clone size: NA
V gene: TRBV7-3
J gene: TRBJ1-1
D gene: NA
CDR3 DNA: TGTGCCAGCAGCTTAGATAACACTGAAGCTTTCTTT
CDR3 protein: CASSLDNTEAFF

clone size: NA
V gene: TRBV7-2
J gene: TRBJ1-2
D gene: NA
CDR3 DNA: TGTGCCAGCAGCTTGAACAGGGCAGGCTACACCTTC
CDR3 protein: CASSLNRAGYTF

clone size: NA
V gene: TRBV6-1
J gene: TRBJ1-2
D gene: NA
CDR3 DNA: TGTGCCAGCAGTGAAGCGGGGGAGGGGTTTGGCTACACCTTC
CDR3 protein: CASSEAGEGFGYTF

clone size: NA
V gene: TRBV5-5
J gene: TRBJ1-2
D gene: TRBD1
CDR3 DNA: TGTGCCAGCAGCTCGGGGGACAGGGTGGTCTATGGCTACACCTTC
CDR3 protein: CASSSGDRVVYGYTF

clone size: NA
V gene: TRBV28
J gene: TRBJ1-5
D gene: TRBD1
CDR3 DNA: TGTGCCAGCAACAGGGGTCGCTTTCAGCCCCAGCATTTT
CDR3 protein: CASNRGRFQPQHF

clone size: NA
V gene: TRBV6-1
J gene: TRBJ1-6
D gene: NA
CDR3 DNA: TGTGCCAGCCGAGTGACCTCCTATAATTCACCCCTCCACTTT
CDR3 protein: CASRVTSYNSPLHF

clone size: NA
V gene: TRBV28
J gene: TRBJ2-5
D gene: NA
CDR3 DNA: TGTGCCAGCAGTTTCAGGCCCCCGTGGGAGACCCAGTACTTC
CDR3 protein: CASSFRPPWETQYF

clone size: NA
V gene: TRBV5-1
J gene: TRBJ1-1
D gene: NA
CDR3 DNA: TGCGCCAGCAGCTTGACATCCTTTGGGGGGCAGAACACTGAAGCTTTCTTT
CDR3 protein: CASSLTSFGGQNTEAFF

clone size: NA
V gene: TRBV6-5
J gene: TRBJ2-2
D gene: NA
CDR3 DNA: TGTGCCAGCAGTTACGACGGGCAGGGAGTAGGCGGGGAGCTGTTTTTT
CDR3 protein: CASSYDGQGVGGELFF

clone size: NA
V gene: TRBV7-2
J gene: TRBJ2-7
D gene: TRBD2
CDR3 DNA: TGTGCCAGCAGCTCCAGCGGGAACTCCTACGAGCAGTACTTC
CDR3 protein: CASSSSGNSYEQYF

clone size: NA
V gene: TRBV28
J gene: TRBJ2-7
D gene: NA
CDR3 DNA: TGTGCCAGCAGTTTTCCCGCCGACCCCCGGGCCAACTACGAGCAGTACTTC
CDR3 protein: CASSFPADPRANYEQYF

clone size: NA
V gene: TRBV11-2
J gene: TRBJ1-4
D gene: NA
CDR3 DNA: TGTGCCAGCAGCTTAGTTGGGGGGCGTCCAAAACTGTTTTTT
CDR3 protein: CASSLVGGRPKLFF

clone size: NA
V gene: TRBV29-1
J gene: TRBJ2-1
D gene: NA
CDR3 DNA: TGCAGCGTTGCTGCGGACTACAACGCTGAGCAGTTCTTC
CDR3 protein: CSVAADYNAEQFF

clone size: NA
V gene: TRBV6-4
J gene: TRBJ1-4
D gene: NA
CDR3 DNA: TGTGCCAGCAGTGCCTTTCTACCCAGGGCCCCTAATGAAAAACTGTTTTTT
CDR3 protein: CASSAFLPRAPNEKLFF

clone size: NA
V gene: TRBV5-1
J gene: TRBJ1-4
D gene: NA
CDR3 DNA: TGCGCCAGCCGAGGAAGGCCTGAGGATGAAAAACTGTTTTTT
CDR3 protein: CASRGRPEDEKLFF

clone size: NA
V gene: TRBV5-5
J gene: TRBJ2-2
D gene: NA
CDR3 DNA: TGTGCCAGCAGCTACGTCGAGGGTAGCACCGGGGAGCTGTTTTTT
CDR3 protein: CASSYVEGSTGELFF

clone size: NA
V gene: TRBV4-1
J gene: TRBJ1-4
D gene: NA
CDR3 DNA: TGCGCCAGCAGCCAGGAAAGATTACTGTTTTTT
CDR3 protein: CASSQERLLFF

clone size: NA
V gene: TRBV9
J gene: TRBJ1-3
D gene: TRBD1
CDR3 DNA: TGTGCCAGCAGCCTAGACAGGGGCTCTGGAAACACCATATATTTT
CDR3 protein: CASSLDRGSGNTIYF

clone size: few
V gene: TRBV30
J gene: TRBJ1-5
D gene: NA
CDR3 DNA: TGTGCCTGGAGTGCGTCAGGGACCGCGAGGCATTTT
CDR3 protein: CAWSASGTARHF

clone size: NA
V gene: TRBV14
J gene: TRBJ1-6
D gene: NA
CDR3 DNA: TGTGCCAGCAGCCAAGATAGTTTTCGACAGTACCATAATTCACCCCTCCACTTT
CDR3 protein: CASSQDSFRQYHNSPLHF

clone size: NA
V gene: TRBV28
J gene: TRBJ1-1
D gene: NA
CDR3 DNA: TGTGCCAGCAGTTTCTATGAGCTGACCCCGAACACTGAAGCTTTCTTT
CDR3 protein: CASSFYELTPNTEAFF

clone size: NA
V gene: TRBV7-2
J gene: TRBJ2-3
D gene: TRBD2
CDR3 DNA: TGTGCCAGCAGCTTATGGGGTAGCGGGGGTATAGATACGCAGTATTTT
CDR3 protein: CASSLWGSGGIDTQYF

clone size: NA
V gene: TRBV13
J gene: TRBJ2-7
D gene: TRBD1
CDR3 DNA: TGTGCCAGCAGCATAACCGGGACAGCCTCTCGGCAGTACTTC
CDR3 protein: CASSITGTASRQYF

clone size: once
V gene: TRBV6-5
J gene: TRBJ1-2
D gene: TRBD1
CDR3 DNA: TGTGCCAGCTCAAGACAGGGGGCTGGCTACACCTTC
CDR3 protein: CASSRQGAGYTF

clone size: NA
V gene: TRBV7-2
J gene: TRBJ2-1
D gene: TRBD2
CDR3 DNA: TGTGCCAGCAGCTTGGGGTTGGGTAGCGGGGGAGAGGGTGAGCAGTTCTTC
CDR3 protein: CASSLGLGSGGEGEQFF

clone size: NA
V gene: TRBV5-4
J gene: TRBJ1-1
D gene: NA
CDR3 DNA: TGTGCCAGCAGCTTGAATGGGGGGATGAACACTGAAGCTTTCTTT
CDR3 protein: CASSLNGGMNTEAFF

clone size: NA
V gene: TRBV5-1
J gene: TRBJ2-5
D gene: TRBD1
CDR3 DNA: TGCGCCAGCAGCCCTGGACAGGGGGCTGTTGGGGAGACCCAGTACTTC
CDR3 protein: CASSPGQGAVGETQYF

clone size: NA
V gene: TRBV18
J gene: TRBJ2-3
D gene: TRBD2
CDR3 DNA: TGTGCCAGCTCACCGGGGCTAGCGGGGGGCTCTAGCACAGATACGCAGTATTTT
CDR3 protein: CASSPGLAGGSSTDTQYF

clone size: few
V gene: TRBV6-6
J gene: TRBJ1-4
D gene: NA
CDR3 DNA: TGTGCCAGCGGGTTAGGTAGCGAAAAACTGTTTTTT
CDR3 protein: CASGLGSEKLFF

clone size: NA
V gene: TRBV2
J gene: TRBJ2-2
D gene: NA
CDR3 DNA: TGTGCCAGCAGTGCTCAGGCCCCGGACACCGGGGAGCTGTTTTTT
CDR3 protein: CASSAQAPDTGELFF

clone size: NA
V gene: TRBV7-3
J gene: TRBJ2-7
D gene: NA
CDR3 DNA: TGTGCCAGCAGCTTATTCCCAGGGGTCTCTTACGAGCAGTACTTC
CDR3 protein: CASSLFPGVSYEQYF

clone size: NA
V gene: TRBV5-1
J gene: TRBJ2-1
D gene: NA
CDR3 DNA: TGCGCCAGCAGCTTGGTTAGGGGAGAGCAGTTCTTC
CDR3 protein: CASSLVRGEQFF

clone size: NA
V gene: TRBV20-1
J gene: TRBJ1-3
D gene: NA
CDR3 DNA: TGCAGTGCAACTCCGGGAAACACCATATATTTT
CDR3 protein: CSATPGNTIYF

clone size: NA
V gene: TRBV23-1
J gene: TRBJ1-5
D gene: TRBD1
CDR3 DNA: TGCGCCAGCAGTCGGAGGGGGCACAGGGGGAACCAGCCCCAGCATTTT
CDR3 protein: CASSRRGHRGNQPQHF

clone size: few
V gene: TRBV10-3
J gene: TRBJ2-2
D gene: TRBD1
CDR3 DNA: TGTGCCATCAGGATGGACAGGGGGGATAACACCGGGGAGCTGTTTTTT
CDR3 protein: CAIRMDRGDNTGELFF

clone size: NA
V gene: TRBV6-5
J gene: TRBJ2-7
D gene: TRBD1
CDR3 DNA: TGTGCCAGCAGTTTGAGCGACAGGGGAGGCTACGAGCAGTACTTC
CDR3 protein: CASSLSDRGGYEQYF

clone size: NA
V gene: TRBV2
J gene: TRBJ1-5
D gene: NA
CDR3 DNA: TGTGCCAGCAGTGACAGGAGGGATCAGCCCCAGCATTTT
CDR3 protein: CASSDRRDQPQHF

clone size: NA
V gene: TRBV6-5
J gene: TRBJ1-1
D gene: NA
CDR3 DNA: TGTGCCAGCAGTTACACGGGGGTTTTCGCTGAAGCTTTCTTT
CDR3 protein: CASSYTGVFAEAFF

clone size: once
V gene: TRBV6-1
J gene: TRBJ2-1
D gene: NA
CDR3 DNA: TGTGCCAGCACCCGAAACTTTTACAATGAGCAGTTCTTC
CDR3 protein: CASTRNFYNEQFF

clone size: NA
V gene: TRBV28
J gene: TRBJ1-5
D gene: NA
CDR3 DNA: TGTGCCAGCAGCCCCCACGAGGGACCTAATCAGCCCCAGCATTTT
CDR3 protein: CASSPHEGPNQPQHF

clone size: NA
V gene: TRBV2
J gene: TRBJ1-2
D gene: NA
CDR3 DNA: TGTGCCAGCAGTGACCAAAACTATGGCTACACCTTC
CDR3 protein: CASSDQNYGYTF

clone size: NA
V gene: TRBV4-1
J gene: TRBJ2-4
D gene: NA
CDR3 DNA: TGCGCCAGCAGCCAAGCCCAGGACACAATCGGCAAAAACATTCAGTACTTC
CDR3 protein: CASSQAQDTIGKNIQYF

clone size: NA
V gene: TRBV11-2
J gene: TRBJ2-3
D gene: NA
CDR3 DNA: TGTGCCAGCAGCTTAGTGTTGCATACGCAGTATTTT
CDR3 protein: CASSLVLHTQYF

clone size: NA
V gene: TRBV5-1
J gene: TRBJ2-4
D gene: NA
CDR3 DNA: TGCGCCAGCAGCATGGAAAGCATTCAGTACTTC
CDR3 protein: CASSMESIQYF

clone size: NA
V gene: TRBV6-6
J gene: TRBJ2-1
D gene: TRBD2
CDR3 DNA: TGTGCCAGCAGCCATAGCGGGGGGACATACAATGAGCAGTTCTTC
CDR3 protein: CASSHSGGTYNEQFF

clone size: NA
V gene: TRBV28
J gene: TRBJ1-1
D gene: NA
CDR3 DNA: TGTGCCAGCAGTCTACCCCAACGGGGGGCTTTCTTT
CDR3 protein: CASSLPQRGAFF

clone size: NA
V gene: TRBV7-2
J gene: TRBJ2-3
D gene: TRBD1
CDR3 DNA: TGTGCCAGCAGCTCAGACAGGGATGTGAGAGATACGCAGTATTTT
CDR3 protein: CASSSDRDVRDTQYF

clone size: NA
V gene: TRBV4-2
J gene: TRBJ2-2
D gene: NA
CDR3 DNA: TGTGCCAGCAGCGTCCGACCGAACACCGGGGAGCTGTTTTTT
CDR3 protein: CASSVRPNTGELFF

clone size: few
V gene: TRBV19
J gene: TRBJ1-1
D gene: NA
CDR3 DNA: TGTGCCAGGGACTTGGGGAAATACACTGAAGCTTTCTTT
CDR3 protein: CARDLGKYTEAFF

clone size: NA
V gene: TRBV6-1
J gene: TRBJ1-6
D gene: NA
CDR3 DNA: TGTGCCAGCAGTGAACTTTCACCCCTCCACTTT
CDR3 protein: CASSELSPLHF

clone size: NA
V gene: TRBV12-5
J gene: TRBJ2-1
D gene: NA
CDR3 DNA: TGTGCTAGTGGTTTGATAGATAATGAGCAGTTCTTC
CDR3 protein: CASGLIDNEQFF

clone size: NA
V gene: TRBV19
J gene: TRBJ2-3
D gene: NA
CDR3 DNA: TGTGCCAGTAGTGAGACAATGGATACGCAGTATTTT
CDR3 protein: CASSETMDTQYF

clone size: NA
V gene: TRBV6-1
J gene: TRBJ1-5
D gene: NA
CDR3 DNA: TGTGCCAGCAGTGAAGGATGGCCGGCCAATCAGCCCCAGCATTTT
CDR3 protein: CASSEGWPANQPQHF

clone size: NA
V gene: TRBV11-2
J gene: TRBJ2-3
D gene: TRBD2
CDR3 DNA: TGTGCCAGCAGCGGTCCGACTAGCGGGGGGACAGATACGCAGTATTTT
CDR3 protein: CASSGPTSGGTDTQYF

clone size: NA
V gene: TRBV2
J gene: TRBJ1-1
D gene: NA
CDR3 DNA: TGTGCCAGCAGCAAGGACAGGAACACTGAAGCTTTCTTT
CDR3 protein: CASSKDRNTEAFF

clone size: few
V gene: TRBV28
J gene: TRBJ2-3
D gene: TRBD1
CDR3 DNA: TGTGCCAGCGGCCAACCGACAGGGGTAATTACAGATACGCAGTATTTT
CDR3 protein: CASGQPTGVITDTQYF